This is a list of T cell receptor beta chains from one sample in a study of regulatory T cells in long-lasting Graves disease. TCRdb reprocessed the multiplex PCR reads with MiXCR, giving one entry per CDR3 protein. This sample yields 550,000 to 700,000 distinct CDR3 sequences, of which 16% are seen a single time; around 13% belongs to the top ten. Separately, the same data were catalogued under a study of T cells in Graves' hyperthyroidism and ophthalmopathy.

The sample was peripheral blood mononuclear cells (PBMCs), taken at new diagnosis, from a patient treated with antithyroid drugs. The receptors here all came from a man aged 18 to 30 with Graves disease. Both conserved end residues are part of each CDR3. A D gene is named only where the DNA matches it firmly. Size is omitted from some rows. Given values are once, few, many or a class for expanded clones.

j_gene,v_gene,abundance,len,d_gene,CDR3aa,CDR3nt
TRBJ1-5,TRBV15,.,15,TRBD1,CATSSRTGVNQPQHF,TGTGCCACCAGCAGTCGGACAGGGGTTAATCAGCCCCAGCATTTT
TRBJ2-2,TRBV6-5,many,15,.,CASSYMDANTGELFF,TGTGCCAGCAGTTACATGGACGCGAACACCGGGGAGCTGTTTTTT
TRBJ1-6,TRBV27,.,15,.,CASSLSGRKNSPLHF,TGTGCCAGCAGCTTATCGGGACGGAAGAATTCACCCCTCCACTTT
TRBJ2-1,TRBV19,.,17,TRBD2,CASSWTSGTSSYNEQFF,TGTGCCAGTAGTTGGACTAGCGGGACGAGCTCCTACAATGAGCAGTTCTTC
TRBJ2-3,TRBV6-5,many,13,.,CASSYHRTDTQYF,TGTGCCAGCAGTTACCACCGCACAGATACGCAGTATTTT
TRBJ2-1,TRBV6-1,many,13,.,CASTSPGAVEQFF,TGTGCCAGCACAAGCCCGGGGGCGGTTGAGCAGTTCTTC
TRBJ2-3,TRBV18,many,14,TRBD1,CASSLGTEADTQYF,TGTGCCAGCTCACTCGGGACAGAAGCAGATACGCAGTATTTT
TRBJ1-2,TRBV20-1,.,13,.,CSARGGAGSGYTF,TGCAGTGCTAGAGGAGGAGCCGGGAGCGGCTACACCTTC
TRBJ2-7,TRBV14,once,12,.,CASSHWNNEQYF,TGTGCCAGCAGCCACTGGAACAATGAGCAGTACTTC
TRBJ2-1,TRBV19,.,19,TRBD2,CASSILGTSGRYAYNEQFF,TGTGCCAGTAGTATACTCGGGACTAGCGGGAGGTACGCCTACAATGAGCAGTTCTTC
TRBJ1-5,TRBV20-1,.,13,.,CSAVATANQPQHF,TGCAGTGCTGTCGCGACAGCGAATCAGCCCCAGCATTTT
TRBJ2-7,TRBV28,.,14,TRBD1,CVSRDRGSSYEQYF,TGTGTCAGCAGAGACAGGGGGTCCTCCTATGAGCAGTACTTC
TRBJ2-5,TRBV19,.,17,TRBD1,CASSLTQDRAAQETQYF,TGTGCCAGTAGCCTCACCCAAGACAGGGCGGCGCAAGAGACCCAGTACTTC
TRBJ2-5,TRBV2,many,11,TRBD1,CASGDRGTQYF,TGTGCCAGCGGTGACAGGGGCACCCAGTACTTC
TRBJ1-5,TRBV28,.,13,.,CASSDAGNQPQHF,TGTGCCAGCAGTGATGCCGGGAATCAGCCCCAGCATTTT
TRBJ2-1,TRBV24-1,.,16,TRBD1,CATSDAGTGVSNEQFF,TGTGCCACCAGTGATGCCGGGACAGGGGTGTCCAATGAGCAGTTCTTC
TRBJ1-2,TRBV3-1,many,14,.,CASSQEWDGRGYTF,TGTGCCAGCAGCCAAGAATGGGACGGTCGTGGCTACACCTTC
TRBJ1-1,TRBV3-1,.,14,.,CASSQVFIQGEAFF,TGTGCCAGCAGCCAAGTTTTCATACAGGGTGAAGCTTTCTTT
TRBJ2-5,TRBV6-4,many,15,.,CASSDFKEGQETQYF,TGTGCCAGCAGTGACTTTAAGGAGGGCCAAGAGACCCAGTACTTC
TRBJ1-5,TRBV28,many,15,TRBD1,CASSITRQGIKPQHF,TGTGCCAGCAGCATTACCAGACAGGGTATCAAGCCCCAGCATTTT
TRBJ1-4,TRBV2,few,16,.,CASSEGESLTNEKLFF,TGTGCCAGCAGTGAAGGCGAATCCTTAACTAATGAAAAACTGTTTTTT
TRBJ2-2,TRBV7-6,many,16,TRBD1,CASSLPTGTNTGELFF,TGTGCCAGCAGCTTACCGACAGGGACGAACACCGGGGAGCTGTTTTTT
TRBJ1-1,TRBV2,many,13,TRBD1,CARPGTGDTEAFF,TGTGCCAGACCCGGGACAGGGGACACTGAAGCTTTCTTT
TRBJ2-2,TRBV7-9,many,16,.,CASSLETGLNTGELFF,TGTGCCAGCAGCTTAGAAACAGGGCTGAACACCGGGGAGCTGTTTTTT
TRBJ1-1,TRBV20-1,few,12,.,CSARDRSGEAFF,TGCAGTGCTAGAGATCGGTCGGGGGAAGCTTTCTTT
TRBJ2-1,TRBV7-9,many,17,TRBD2,CASSFGTSGSFYNEQFF,TGTGCCAGCAGCTTTGGGACTAGCGGGAGTTTCTACAATGAGCAGTTCTTC
TRBJ2-3,TRBV30,.,19,.,CAWSTRKGSRNSSTDTQYF,TGTGCCTGGTCCACCCGGAAGGGGTCCAGGAATTCTAGCACAGATACGCAGTATTTT
TRBJ1-1,TRBV30,.,13,TRBD1,CAWSPQGITEAFF,TGTGCCTGGAGTCCACAGGGGATCACTGAAGCTTTCTTT
TRBJ2-3,TRBV28,.,14,TRBD1,CVSSRDRAPDTQYF,TGTGTCAGCAGCCGGGACAGGGCGCCAGATACGCAGTATTTT
TRBJ2-7,TRBV6-1,many,15,.,CASSERRGIDYEQYF,TGTGCCAGCAGTGAACGTCGCGGGATCGACTACGAGCAGTACTTC
TRBJ2-1,TRBV11-3,few,13,.,CASSPGDLAEQFF,TGTGCCAGCAGCCCAGGGGACCTCGCTGAGCAGTTCTTC
TRBJ2-3,TRBV2,few,16,.,CASNGQGATSTDTQYF,TGTGCCAGCAACGGTCAAGGGGCAACTAGCACAGATACGCAGTATTTT
TRBJ2-2,TRBV9,.,15,TRBD1,CASSRQGVETGELFF,TGTGCCAGCAGCCGACAGGGGGTAGAGACCGGGGAGCTGTTTTTT
TRBJ2-5,TRBV27,many,14,TRBD1,CASSFGQGQETQYF,TGTGCCAGCAGTTTCGGACAGGGCCAAGAGACCCAGTACTTC
TRBJ2-1,TRBV7-9,many,16,TRBD2,CASSLLGLAGGNEQFF,TGTGCCAGCAGCTTACTGGGACTAGCGGGAGGTAATGAGCAGTTCTTC
TRBJ1-5,TRBV28,.,13,.,CASTGGNNQPQHF,TGTGCCAGCACCGGGGGTAACAATCAGCCCCAGCATTTT
TRBJ2-6,TRBV10-3,.,16,.,CAISGSRVKGANVLTF,TGTGCCATCAGTGGTTCCCGGGTGAAGGGGGCCAACGTCCTGACTTTC
TRBJ1-2,TRBV5-1,.,12,.,CASRIQGFGYTF,TGTGCCAGCAGGATACAGGGTTTCGGCTACACCTTC